The 27 T cell receptor beta chains below all came from one sample that was sequenced in a study of CD8+ T cells in alopecia areata. Treatment: oral pan-JAK inhibitor, 5-10 mg twice daily. The authors extracted RNA and reverse transcribed it into cDNA as the sequencing template. The protocol was immunoSEQ multiplex PCR, while the TCRdb copy is restricted to in-frame clones and leaves out a portion. The top ten clones hold 1.6% of a sample with 200,000 to 250,000 clones, more than 45% of them seen once. The sequencing used CD4+ T cells sorted from blood, collected at week 4, from a patient treated with tofacitinib. Source of these receptors: a human donor with alopecia areata.

The chain carries TRBV2 and TRBJ1-2; no definite D call. V lost 5 bases to trimming and J lost 8 bases, with 9 bases between them. This CDR3 region has 11 residues. Germline loops: CDR1 SNHLY, CDR2 FYNNEI. In nucleotides, the CDR3 is TGTGCCAGCAGTCCAGTCGGAGGCTACACCTTC. It is translated as CASSPVGGYTF.

This clone has at least ten counts. The CDR3, as DNA: TGTGCCAGCAGCTTCTTTGAGACAGGGGCAGACGAGCAGTACTTC. This encodes CASSFFETGADEQYF. The chain uses TRBV7-8 and TRBJ2-7; 8 bases are shared with TRBD1. V gave up 3 bases and J gave up 5 bases; unmatched junction bases: 9. This CDR3 has 15 residues. Germline CDR1 is SGHVS and CDR2 is FQNEAQ. The full variable domain, in which reference TRBV7-8 and TRBJ2-7 provide the parts outside the CDR3, is GAGVSQSPRYKVAKRGQDVALRCDPISGHVSLFWYQQALGQGPEFLTYFQNEAQLDKSGLPSDRFFAERPEGSVSTLKIQRTQQEDSAVYLCASSFFETGADEQYFGPGTRLTVT.

Only a few counts were recorded for this clone. The rearrangement joins TRBV6-6 to TRBJ2-4; tentatively, D is TRBD2 (6 bases). V gave up 0 bases and J gave up 0 bases, with 6 bases separating them. CDR3 length: 15 residues. From germline, CDR1 is MNHNY and CDR2 SVGAGI (reference sequence). The CDR3: CASSYSGGAKNIQYF. CDR3 DNA: TGTGCCAGCAGTTACTCGGGGGGAGCCAAAAACATTCAGTACTTC.

This clone was seen just once. The chain is built from TRBV11-2 and TRBJ2-5; possibly TRBD1 for D (5 bases). Germline V CDR1 and CDR2: SGHAT, FQNNGV. V lost 3 bases, J lost 4 bases, and 12 bases lay in between. The CDR3 is made up of 14 amino acids. The CDR3 loop reads CASSLGSRAETQYF. The CDR3 coding sequence is TGTGCCAGCAGCTTGGGGTCCAGGGCAGAGACCCAGTACTTC. The full variable domain, completed using reference TRBV11-2 and TRBJ2-5, is EAGVAQSPRYKIIEKRQSVAFWCNPISGHATLYWYQQILGQGPKLLIQFQNNGVVDDSQLPKDRFSAERLKGVDSTLKIQPAKLEDSAVYLCASSLGSRAETQYFGPGTRLLVL.

This chain connects TRBV29-1 to TRBJ1-4, with D unclear. V dropped 6 bases and J dropped 0 bases, with 11 bases sitting between them. CDR3 length: 14 residues. CDR1 is SQVTM, CDR2 ANQGSEA, per germline. As DNA, the CDR3 is TGCAGCGTCGCACCGCTGTCAACTAATGAAAAACTGTTTTTT. Translating gives CSVAPLSTNEKLFF.

J is TRBJ2-5 and V is TRBV5-1, with D unclear. CDR1 and CDR2 (germline): SGHRS, YFSETQ. The CDR3 covers 14 residues. Trimming cost V 1 base and J 2 bases, with 9 bases left between them. Here the CDR3 reads CASSLSQAQETQYF. The CDR3 DNA sequence: TGCGCCAGCAGCTTGTCCCAGGCTCAAGAGACCCAGTACTTC.

CDR3 loop: CASMLDSNQPQHF. The CDR3 nucleotides are TGTGCCAGCATGCTGGACAGCAATCAGCCCCAGCATTTT. The chain couples TRBV2 to TRBJ1-5; D not certain. The CDR3 length is 13 residues. Trimming left V 7 bases short and J 1 base short, with 8 bases between. Germline CDR1 and CDR2: SNHLY and FYNNEI.

The chain links TRBV10-2 to TRBJ1-1; no clear D gene. From germline, CDR1 is WSHSY and CDR2 SAAADI. This CDR3 region has 13 residues. V lost 2 bases, J lost 1 base, and 5 bases lay in between. CDR3 loop: CASSEGGNTEAFF. CDR3 nucleotides: TGCGCCAGCAGTGAGGGCGGGAACACTGAAGCTTTCTTT.

The rearrangement uses TRBV29-1 and TRBJ1-2, with 7 bases fitting TRBD1. CDR3 length: 13 amino acids. Per germline, CDR1 SQVTM and CDR2 ANQGSEA. The ends lost 7 bases at V and 0 bases at J; junction bases unmatched: 5. Written as DNA, the CDR3 is TGCAGCGCCTCTGGACAGGCTAACTATGGCTACACCTTC. Its translation is CSASGQANYGYTF.

This chain connects TRBV10-3 to TRBJ2-5, with 7 nucleotides matching TRBD2. The CDR3 runs to 15 residues. V trimming: 4 bases; J trimming: 4 bases; junction bases outside the gene matches: 9. Per germline, CDR1 ENHRY and CDR2 SYGVKD. As DNA, the CDR3 is TGTGCCATCAGTGGGGAGGGGAGGCCGGTAGAGACCCAGTACTTC. This codes for CAISGEGRPVETQYF.

This clone was observed a handful of times. The CDR3 here is CSVETGTGRITSQYF. As DNA, the CDR3 is TGCAGCGTCGAAACCGGGACAGGGCGTATCACGAGCCAGTACTTC. J is TRBJ2-5 and V is TRBV29-1; 9 bases match TRBD1. The CDR3 is made up of 15 amino acids. Germline values: CDR1 SQVTM, CDR2 ANQGSEA. Trimming took 6 bases from V and 10 from J; bases not matched to a gene: 18.

Turning to this clone: The germline gene is not matched at one end of the junction; a read error may be the cause. This chain uses TRBV5-5 with TRBJ1-6; possible D gene TRBD1, 5 bases. This CDR3 is 16 amino acids long. Germline-derived CDR1 and CDR2 are SGHKS and YYEKEE (reference sequence). Here the CDR3 reads CASNLAQGVYNSPLHF. CDR3 sequence (DNA): TGTGCCAGCAACTTGGCGCAAGGGGTCTATAATTCACCCCTCCACTTT.

The J gene is TRBJ1-2, the V gene TRBV30; the D is unclear. With 1 base removed from V and 6 bases from J, the gap between germline ends came to 12 bases. CDR3 length equals 13 residues. CDR1 and CDR2 from the germline V gene are GTSNPN and SVGIG (reference sequence). This CDR3 reads CAWSGSFVDGYTF. CDR3 DNA: TGTGCCTGGAGTGGTTCGTTCGTAGATGGCTACACCTTC. Full variable domain (missing parts from reference TRBV30 and TRBJ1-2): SQTIHQWPATLVQPVGSPLSLECTVEGTSNPNLYWYRQAAGRGLQLLFYSVGIGQISSEVPQNLSASRPQDRQFILSSKKLLLSDSGFYLCAWSGSFVDGYTFGSGTRLTVV.

The V and J genes are TRBV18 and TRBJ2-7, with 10 bases fitting TRBD1. The CDR3 runs 15 residues. The germline gives CDR1 KGHSH, CDR2 LQKENI. V dropped 0 bases and J dropped 4; count of bases not matched to a gene: 3. CDR3 loop: CASSPPGQGPYEQYF. In DNA form, the CDR3 reads TGTGCCAGCTCACCACCGGGACAGGGGCCTTACGAGCAGTACTTC.

The chain recombines TRBV6-5 with TRBJ2-3, with TRBD2 identical over 8 bases. The CDR3 contains 16 residues. The V gene's germline CDR1 is MNHEY and CDR2 SVGAGI. With 2 bases clipped from V and 2 bases from J, the junction kept 6 bases outside the gene matches. In DNA, the CDR3 is TGTGCCAGCAGTTACCTTTCTAGCGGGTTCACAGATACGCAGTATTTT. Translating it yields CASSYLSSGFTDTQYF.

The chain links TRBV5-6 to TRBJ1-2, with no clear D. This CDR3 has 16 residues. With 1 base removed from V and 4 bases from J, the gap between germline ends came to 17 bases. Germline loops: CDR1 SGHDT, CDR2 YYEEEE. DNA of the CDR3: TGTGCCAGCAGCTTGACGGGCCTTAACGCGGGCTATGGCTACACCTTC. Its protein is CASSLTGLNAGYGYTF.

CDR3 DNA sequence: TGTGCCAGCAGTTTAGGGCAGGGGGTAGATGTAAAACTGTTTTTT. Translated, it gives CASSLGQGVDVKLFF. The V call is TRBV28, the J call TRBJ1-4; TRBD1 aligns across 7 bases. This CDR3 has 15 residues. V dropped 2 bases and J dropped 10; count of bases not matched to a gene: 10. CDR1 is MDHEN, CDR2 SYDVKM, per germline.

The J gene is TRBJ2-7, the V gene TRBV6-1; D possibly corresponds to TRBD2 (6 bases). Trimming shortened V by 2 bases and J by 3 bases, and 11 bases separated the two germline ends. The CDR3 sequence is 14 residues long. The germline V gene has CDR1 MNHNS and CDR2 SASEGT. The DNA for the CDR3 is TGTGCCAGCAGTGAACGGGGGTCAGACTACGAGCAGTACTTC. It is translated as CASSERGSDYEQYF.

This clone showed up just once. The chain links TRBV29-1 to TRBJ2-7; 8 nucleotides agree with TRBD1. The CDR3 is 12 residues long. Losses at the gene ends were 7 bases for V and 4 bases for J; bases not matched to a gene: 6. Germline lookup yields CDR1 SQVTM and CDR2 ANQGSEA. The DNA of the CDR3 is TGCAGCGCGAGACAGGGGAATTACGAGCAGTACTTC. This codes for CSARQGNYEQYF.

The table lists this clone with a few counts. J is TRBJ1-1 and V is TRBV7-8; D gene unclear. CDR1 and CDR2 (germline): SGHVS, FQNEAQ. The V and J ends lost 5 bases and 3 bases respectively, with 13 bases between them. This CDR3 is 14 amino acids long. DNA for the CDR3: TGTGCCAGCAGCCTCGGGCGGTTGGACACTGAAGCTTTCTTT. Its translation is CASSLGRLDTEAFF.

This clone was seen more than once but under ten times. The chain recombines TRBV14 with TRBJ1-5, with unresolved D. The V gene lost 1 base and the J gene lost 3 bases, with 7 bases spanning the gap. The CDR3 length is 14 residues. Germline CDR1 SGHDN, CDR2 FVKESK. The CDR3 region is CASSQGGNNQPQHF. CDR3 in DNA: TGTGCCAGCAGCCAAGGGGGAAACAATCAGCCCCAGCATTTT.

V is TRBV7-8 and J is TRBJ1-6; perhaps TRBD1 as D (5 bases). V lost 3 bases to trimming and J lost 10 bases, with 16 bases between them. Germline CDR1 SGHVS, CDR2 FQNEAQ. There are 15 residues in the CDR3. CDR3 DNA sequence: TGTGCCAGCAGCTTCGGTCCGGGGGAAGGATCACCCCTCCACTTT. Translated, it gives CASSFGPGEGSPLHF. Filled out from reference TRBV7-8 and TRBJ1-6, the complete variable domain reads GAGVSQSPRYKVAKRGQDVALRCDPISGHVSLFWYQQALGQGPEFLTYFQNEAQLDKSGLPSDRFFAERPEGSVSTLKIQRTQQEDSAVYLCASSFGPGEGSPLHFGNGTRLTVT.

The chain combines TRBV4-2 with TRBJ1-1, with D unclear. The CDR3 runs 13 residues. Looked up from germline, CDR1 is LGHNA and CDR2 is YNFKEQ. The germline V and J ends were trimmed by 8 bases and 8 bases, with 18 bases remaining between them. The CDR3 DNA is TGTGCCAGCCGGATCATCGCAGAGCGGGAAGCTTTCTTT. Translated: CASRIIAEREAFF.

The rearrangement joins TRBV9 to TRBJ2-1; TRBD2 aligns across 8 bases. V gave up 0 bases and J gave up 7 bases; unmatched junction bases: 6. CDR1 and CDR2 (germline): SGDLS, YYNGEE. The CDR3 covers 15 residues. In nucleotides, the CDR3 is TGTGCCAGCAGCGTAGCCAGCGGGGGATTAAATGAGCAGTTCTTC. Protein sequence: CASSVASGGLNEQFF.

This chain uses TRBV7-2 with TRBJ1-1; D is unresolved. The CDR3 is 16 amino acids. V lost 4 bases to trimming and J lost 1 base, with 16 bases between them. The germline V gene encodes CDR1 SGHTA and CDR2 FQGNSA. The CDR3 nucleotides read TGTGCCAGCAGCTCCTCGCAAGCCCGAACGAACACTGAAGCTTTCTTT. Its protein is CASSSSQARTNTEAFF.

The rearrangement joins TRBV25-1 to TRBJ2-5; D remains unclear. The length of the CDR3 is 12 residues. V gave up 3 bases and J gave up 3 bases, with 5 bases separating them. Germline loops: CDR1 MGHDK, CDR2 SYGVNS. Here the CDR3 reads CASSDMKETQYF. CDR3 bases: TGTGCCAGCAGTGATATGAAAGAGACCCAGTACTTC.

This rearrangement joins TRBV30 to TRBJ2-7; a weak D match, TRBD2 (6 bases). CDR3 size: 14 residues. The germline V and J ends were trimmed by 2 bases and 1 base, with 12 bases remaining between them. CDR1 is GTSNPN and CDR2 is SVGIG in the germline V gene (reference sequence). Here the CDR3 reads CAWSPQTRSYEQYF. CDR3 DNA: TGTGCCTGGAGTCCCCAGACTAGATCCTACGAGCAGTACTTC.